The 30 T cell receptor beta chains reported below all come from one sample, sequenced in a study of naive and memory T cell subsets. Four PCR rounds used nested alpha and beta constant region primers plus the SP2 primer. TCRdb independently ran MiXCR on the 5' RACE reads; one entry per CDR3 protein. Of 55,000 to 70,000 distinct CDR3 sequences listed, over 7% were seen once; the top ten hold 9.7%. The library had UMIs added by 3' ligation of an oligonucleotide to TCR cDNA. The receptors were gathered from a male donor in good health.

This clonotype was detected many times. The gene calls are TRBV12-5 and TRBJ2-1; maybe TRBD1 (6 bases). Germline CDR1 and CDR2: LGHNT and FRNRAP. The germline V and J ends were trimmed by 5 bases and 3 bases, with 8 bases remaining between them. CDR3 length: 13 residues. The CDR3 loop is CASGADSYNEQFF. The CDR3 DNA is TGTGCTAGTGGTGCGGACAGCTACAATGAGCAGTTCTTC.

This clonotype was detected many times. The V gene is TRBV12-3 or TRBV12-4, the J gene TRBJ2-1; 9 nucleotides line up with TRBD2. Trimming removed 1 base from V and 8 bases from J; junction bases left unmatched: 6. The CDR3 consists of 15 residues. Here the CDR3 DNA reads TGTGCCAGCAGTTTAGGGCGGGGGGGCCATGATGAGCAGTTCTTC. Amino acids: CASSLGRGGHDEQFF.

In its sample, this clonotype was seen many times. This rearrangement joins TRBV14 to TRBJ2-1, with 9 positions matching TRBD2. The CDR3 has 15 residues. Per germline, CDR1 SGHDN and CDR2 FVKESK. V lost 1 base and J lost 4; bases outside the gene matches: 2. The CDR3 region is CASSQGTSEYNEQFF. CDR3 sequence (DNA): TGTGCCAGCAGCCAAGGGACTAGCGAATACAATGAGCAGTTCTTC.

V gene TRBV9 combines with J gene TRBJ2-1; perhaps TRBD2 as D (5 bases). CDR1 SGDLS and CDR2 YYNGEE come from the germline V gene. The CDR3 totals 15 residues. V lost 4 bases and J 4 bases, leaving 15 bases between the germline ends. This CDR3 is CASSSRGGLYNEQFF. The DNA for the CDR3 is TGTGCCAGCAGCTCCAGAGGCGGGTTGTACAATGAGCAGTTCTTC. Together with reference TRBV9 and TRBJ2-1, the CDR3 gives the full variable domain: DSGVTQTPKHLITATGQRVTLRCSPRSGDLSVYWYQQSLDQGLQFLIQYYNGEERAKGNILERFSAQQFPDLHSELNLSSLELGDSALYFCASSSRGGLYNEQFFGPGTRLTVL.

V gene TRBV29-1 combines with J gene TRBJ2-1; possibly TRBD2 for D (5 bases). CDR1 SQVTM and CDR2 ANQGSEA come from the germline V gene. The CDR3 sequence is 14 residues long. Trimming stripped 6 bases from V and 2 bases from J, with 14 bases between. In nucleotides, the CDR3 is TGCAGCGTGACGGTGGGAGCGACCTACAATGAGCAGTTCTTC. Translating it yields CSVTVGATYNEQFF.

This clonotype was counted many times. The chain couples TRBV11-2 to TRBJ2-7, with 7 bases that match TRBD2. From germline, CDR1 is SGHAT and CDR2 FQNNGV. The length of the CDR3 is 17 residues. The J segment lost 1 base and the V segment lost 0 bases, leaving 9 bases of the junction unmatched. The CDR3 DNA sequence: TGTGCCAGCAGCTTAGACCGGGCGGGAGCTCTGTCCTACGAGCAGTACTTC. It yields the protein CASSLDRAGALSYEQYF.

Only a few counts were recorded for this clonotype. The rearrangement joins TRBV20-1 to TRBJ2-1; D may be TRBD2 (6 bases). CDR1 DFQATT and CDR2 SNEGSKA come from the germline V gene (reference sequence). V was pared by 3 bases and J by 1 base, with 13 bases between. This CDR3 spans 15 amino acids. The CDR3 protein is CSARESGLSYNEQFF. In DNA, the CDR3 is TGCAGTGCTAGGGAAAGCGGGTTGTCCTACAATGAGCAGTTCTTC.

This clonotype was observed many times. The chain carries TRBV12-3 or TRBV12-4 and TRBJ1-1; unclear D gene. The CDR3 sequence is 11 residues long. V lost 5 bases, J lost 8 bases, and 9 bases lay in between. The CDR3: CASSLRQEAFF. DNA for the CDR3: TGTGCCAGCAGTCTCAGGCAGGAAGCTTTCTTT.

This sequence joins TRBV20-1 and TRBJ2-7; 9 bases agree with TRBD2. The germline V gene has CDR1 DFQATT and CDR2 SNEGSKA (reference sequence). The CDR3 totals 15 residues. V lost 4 bases to trimming and J lost 3 bases; unmatched junction nucleotides: 10. Here the CDR3 DNA reads TGCAGTGCTAACTTGGCGGGGGGGATAAGCTACGAGCAGTACTTC. This codes for CSANLAGGISYEQYF.

This clonotype was detected many times. The DNA of the CDR3 is TGTGCCACCCAGGCGGGCAGGCGCTACGAGCAGTACTTC. Its translation: CATQAGRRYEQYF. The genes are TRBV6-5 and TRBJ2-7; tentatively, D is TRBD2 (5 bases). Germline CDR1 reads MNHEY; CDR2 reads SVGAGI. The CDR3 has 13 residues. V lost 10 bases and J lost 3, with 16 bases in between.

The table lists this clonotype with a few counts. The gene calls are TRBV11-3 and TRBJ2-7, with 10 bases fitting TRBD1. The CDR3 is 15 amino acids. J was trimmed by 4 bases and V by 3 bases; bases with no gene match: 6. CDR1 SGHNT and CDR2 YENEEA come from the germline V gene. For the CDR3, the DNA is TGTGCCAGCAGCTTCGGGACAGGGGTTGGGTACGAGCAGTACTTC. The encoded protein is CASSFGTGVGYEQYF. Using reference TRBV11-3 and TRBJ2-7 for the parts outside the CDR3, the full variable domain is EAGVVQSPRYKIIEKKQPVAFWCNPISGHNTLYWYLQNLGQGPELLIRYENEEAVDDSQLPKDRFSAERLKGVDSTLKIQPAELGDSAVYLCASSFGTGVGYEQYFGPGTRLTVT.

The sample holds many counts of this clonotype. The chain recombines TRBV14 with TRBJ1-1; D is perhaps TRBD1 (5 bases). The V gene lost 4 bases and the J gene lost 4 bases, with 25 bases spanning the gap. Germline V lookup: CDR1 SGHDN, CDR2 FVKESK. This CDR3 is 18 amino acids long. In DNA, the CDR3 is TGTGCCAGCAGCCGCAGCGGGGCTCTGAGTATAGAGGGCACTGAAGCTTTCTTT. Translated: CASSRSGALSIEGTEAFF.

This clonotype was picked up a small number of times. The gene calls are TRBV12-3 or TRBV12-4 and TRBJ1-1, with D perhaps matching TRBD1 (5 bases). V shed 6 bases and J shed 11 bases, with 22 bases lying between them. The length of the CDR3 is 14 residues. The CDR3 is CASSSSKTPRGAFF. Here the CDR3 DNA reads TGTGCCAGCAGCTCCTCCAAGACACCTCGGGGGGCTTTCTTT.

This clonotype was seen at least ten times. V is TRBV21-1 and J is TRBJ2-3; TRBD2 is taken as the D call from the table, unchecked against the DNA. TRBV21-1 is an annotated pseudogene. The CDR3 is 14 residues long. CDR3 DNA sequence: TGTGCCAGCAGCAAAGGCGCAGGGCCTACGACGCAGTATTTT. Translating gives CASSKGAGPTTQYF.

The V call is TRBV30, the J call TRBJ1-1; 7 nucleotides align to TRBD1. Trimming removed 0 bases from V and 9 bases from J; junction bases left unmatched: 10. The CDR3 totals 14 residues. CDR1 and CDR2 from the germline V gene are GTSNPN and SVGIG (reference sequence). The CDR3 spells CAWSVPGGLLQAFF. The CDR3 bases are TGTGCCTGGAGTGTACCAGGGGGACTTCTTCAAGCTTTCTTT. The whole variable domain, filled in from reference TRBV30 and TRBJ1-1, reads SQTIHQWPATLVQPVGSPLSLECTVEGTSNPNLYWYRQAAGRGLQLLFYSVGIGQISSEVPQNLSASRPQDRQFILSSKKLLLSDSGFYLCAWSVPGGLLQAFFGQGTRLTVV.

This clonotype came up a few times. The chain combines TRBV19 with TRBJ2-7, with TRBD2 as a possible D gene (5 bases). Germline V gene data show CDR1 as LNHDA and CDR2 as SQIVND (reference sequence). CDR3 length: 14 amino acids. Trimming removed 6 bases at V and 4 bases at J, with 16 bases between. CDR3 DNA: TGTGCCAGTAGCCCCGGGGTAGATGGGTACGAGCAGTACTTC. Translating it yields CASSPGVDGYEQYF.

As for this clonotype: With a much larger clone just one base away, this may be a read error. The chain has TRBV29-1 and TRBJ1-2; 8 nucleotides align to TRBD1. This CDR3 contains 13 residues. Per the germline V gene, CDR1 is SQVTM and CDR2 is ANQGSEA. Unmatched junction bases numbered 4, after V lost 3 bases and J lost 4 bases. Here the CDR3 reads CSVDWDRSYGYTF. The CDR3 DNA reads TGCAGCGTTGATTGGGACAGGAGCTATGGCTACACCTTC. Full variable domain (rest looked up from reference TRBV29-1 and TRBJ1-2): SAVISQKPSRDICQRGTSLTIQCQVDSQVTMMFWYRQQPGQSLTLIATANQGSEATYESGFVIDKFPISRPNLTFSTLTVSNMSPEDSSIYLCSVDWDRSYGYTFGSGTRLTVV.

This clonotype was observed a few times. This chain links TRBV4-1 with TRBJ2-5, with D possibly TRBD2 on 8 matching bases. V was shortened by 4 bases and J by 3 bases, with 15 bases between the two germline ends. This CDR3 spans 15 amino acids. Germline loops: CDR1 MGHRA, CDR2 YSYEKL. In DNA form, the CDR3 reads TGCGCCAGCAGCCGGGGACAGCGGGAGAAAGAGACCCAGTACTTC. Translated, it gives CASSRGQREKETQYF.

This clonotype was found a few times. The V gene is TRBV18, the J gene TRBJ2-7; 10 bases agree with TRBD2. This CDR3 region has 19 residues. Trimming removed 2 bases from V and 2 bases from J; junction bases left unmatched: 15. Germline assignment: CDR1 KGHSH and CDR2 LQKENI. CDR3 DNA: TGTGCCAGCTCACCATTAGTCCGGACTAGCGGAATATCACCCTACGAGCAGTACTTC. Translating it yields CASSPLVRTSGISPYEQYF.

This clonotype was found many times. This chain uses TRBV20-1 with TRBJ1-6, with D perhaps TRBD1 (6 bases). Germline loops: CDR1 DFQATT, CDR2 SNEGSKA (reference sequence). This CDR3 has 15 residues. Trimming cost V 0 bases and J 7 bases, with 13 bases left between them. This chain's CDR3 is CSARDPTGINSPLHF. As DNA, the CDR3 is TGCAGTGCTAGAGATCCCACAGGGATCAATTCACCCCTCCACTTT.

Only a few counts were recorded for this clonotype. V usage is TRBV20-1 and J usage is TRBJ2-7; 8 bases match TRBD1. CDR1 and CDR2 from the germline V gene are DFQATT and SNEGSKA (reference sequence). The CDR3 runs to 13 residues. V shed 6 bases, J shed 2 bases, and the junction held 6 bases outside the gene matches. The CDR3 here is CSAGTGTTYEQYF. The CDR3 DNA reads as TGCAGTGCGGGGACAGGTACAACCTACGAGCAGTACTTC.

This clonotype was seen once. V usage is TRBV6-1 and J usage is TRBJ2-2; D is unclear. Between the trimmed V and J ends, which lost 2 bases and 5 bases, there was a span of 9 bases. The CDR3 consists of 14 residues. CDR1 MNHNS and CDR2 SASEGT come from the germline V gene. The CDR3 protein is CASSETLATGELFF. CDR3 nucleotides: TGTGCCAGCAGTGAAACGTTGGCAACCGGGGAGCTGTTTTTT.

The chain carries TRBV18 and TRBJ1-1; 12 nucleotides line up with TRBD1. The length of the CDR3 is 16 residues. Losses at the gene ends were 5 bases for V and 4 bases for J; bases not matched to a gene: 8. Per the germline V gene, CDR1 is KGHSH and CDR2 is LQKENI. CDR3: CASSMGQGALGTEAFF. The CDR3 nucleotides read TGTGCCAGCTCAATGGGACAGGGGGCATTGGGCACTGAAGCTTTCTTT.

CDR3 in amino acids: CASSPQGATEAFF. Here the CDR3 DNA reads TGTGCCAGCAGCCCGCAGGGTGCCACTGAAGCTTTCTTT. This chain uses TRBV7-9 with TRBJ1-1, with a tentative D call TRBD1 (5 bases). Germline CDR1 is SEHNR and CDR2 is FQNEAQ (reference sequence). Between the trimmed V and J ends, which lost 5 bases and 4 bases, there was a span of 11 bases. The CDR3 totals 13 residues.

In this sample, this clonotype turned up a few times. The J gene is TRBJ2-2, the V gene TRBV7-9; unclear D gene. This CDR3 region has 15 residues. Per the germline V gene, CDR1 is SEHNR and CDR2 is FQNEAQ (reference sequence). The V end was cut by 4 bases, the J end by 7 bases, with 16 bases between. The CDR3 region has the DNA TGTGCCAGCAGCTCTGCCAGGAGCCGAGACGGGGAGCTGTTTTTT. Amino acid sequence: CASSSARSRDGELFF.

The chain links TRBV11-2 to TRBJ2-1, with 12 bases that match TRBD2. The length of the CDR3 is 15 residues. The trim removed 2 bases at V and 5 bases at J, leaving 1 base unmatched. The germline V gene has CDR1 SGHAT and CDR2 FQNNGV. The chain's CDR3 is CASSLLAGGHNEQFF. CDR3 sequence (DNA): TGTGCCAGCAGCTTACTAGCGGGGGGGCACAATGAGCAGTTCTTC.

This clonotype was seen at least ten times. V usage is TRBV5-4 and J usage is TRBJ2-5, with TRBD1 identical over 8 bases. CDR1 is SGHNT and CDR2 is YYREEE in the germline V gene (reference sequence). V trimming: 0 bases; J trimming: 5 bases; junction bases outside the gene matches: 3. CDR3 length: 14 amino acids. The CDR3 loop is CASSLGTGPETQYF. DNA of the CDR3: TGTGCCAGCAGCTTGGGGACAGGGCCGGAGACCCAGTACTTC.

This clonotype was counted ten times or more. The chain has TRBV29-1 and TRBJ2-1, with D unclear. This CDR3 is 10 amino acids long. V shed 5 bases and J shed 9 bases, with 8 bases lying between them. The germline V gene encodes CDR1 SQVTM and CDR2 ANQGSEA. The DNA of the CDR3 is TGCAGCGTTCCTAGACTTGAGCAGTTCTTC. This gives the protein CSVPRLEQFF.

This clonotype came up many times. The chain couples TRBV7-2 to TRBJ2-3; a weak D match, TRBD2 (6 bases). CDR3 length equals 14 residues. V was trimmed by 5 bases and J by 0 bases, leaving 9 bases between them. Germline CDR1 SGHTA, CDR2 FQGNSA. DNA of the CDR3: TGTGCCAGCAGCCCCGGGACTAGCACAGATACGCAGTATTTT. It is translated as CASSPGTSTDTQYF. Full variable domain (rest looked up from reference TRBV7-2 and TRBJ2-3): GAGVSQSPSNKVTEKGKDVELRCDPISGHTALYWYRQSLGQGLEFLIYFQGNSAPDKSGLPSDRFSAERTGGSVSTLTIQRTQQEDSAVYLCASSPGTSTDTQYFGPGTRLTVL.

This clonotype showed up many times. The rearrangement links TRBV7-6 to TRBJ2-1; tentative D call: TRBD2 (5 bases). V was cut by 5 bases and J by 7 bases, with 9 bases left in between. This CDR3 is built from 12 residues. Germline loops: CDR1 SGHVS, CDR2 FNYEAQ. The CDR3, as DNA: TGTGCCAGCAGCCCCCCGGGGAATGAGCAGTTCTTC. Protein: CASSPPGNEQFF.